This T cell receptor beta chain was recovered during a study of blood T cell repertoires in COVID-19. Study summary: T cells, B-cell-depleted T cells, or PBMCs provided the cDNA or gDNA that served as material.

CDR1 and CDR2 from the germline V gene are SGHTA and FQGNSA. This CDR3 comprises 15 residues. J gave up 5 bases and V 4 bases, and 6 bases lay outside the gene matches. As handled by the study authors: Amplifying reference gene primers gave estimates of nucleated cell counts. The assay was immunoSEQ multiplex PCR, and TCRdb's table has in-frame clones only and misses some. The DNA gave D and trimming, while V, J and clone size come from that table. The top ten clones hold just over 8.5% of a sample with roughly 180,000 clones, 75% to 80% of them seen once. Material for sequencing was peripheral blood. V is TRBV7-2 and J is TRBJ2-1, with 9 bases identical to TRBD1. The sequence came from a woman between 50 and 59 years old with active or convalescent COVID-19. The CDR3 region is CASSSDRGTHNEQFF. CDR3 coding DNA: TGTGCCAGCAGCTCAGACAGGGGGACCCACAATGAGCAGTTCTTC.